This T cell receptor (beta chain) was observed in a study of T cells in Graves' hyperthyroidism and ophthalmopathy. TCR beta CDR3 sequences were amplified from RNA transcripts. The HTBI primer set was used in a first-round RT-PCR of the TCR CDR3. One entry per CDR3 protein results from TCRdb running MiXCR on the multiplex PCR reads. The sample contains hundreds of thousands of distinct CDR3 sequences, roughly 15% of which appear only once. This clonotype has just a few counts. The CDR3 covers 14 residues. V was trimmed by 4 bases and J by 2 bases, leaving 9 bases between them. CDR1 and CDR2 from the germline V gene are KGHSY and FQNENV.

Sequencing input: blood. The TCR originated in a man aged 18-30 years with Graves' ophthalmopathy. The chain recombines TRBV16 with TRBJ2-1; D gene uncertain. Here the CDR3 reads CASSRSAPYNEQFF. CDR3 nucleotides: TGTGCCAGCAGCCGATCGGCCCCCTACAATGAGCAGTTCTTC.